The clone carrying this T cell receptor (beta chain) was picked up one time. This table comes from immunoSEQ multiplex PCR, and its TCRdb copy is limited to in-frame clones, with some not included. The table shows about 190,000 clones, with roughly 80% occurring only once. The CDR3 totals 16 residues. The germline V gene has CDR1 LNHDA and CDR2 SQIVND (reference sequence). Trimming removed 1 base at V and 2 bases at J, with 14 bases between. This record comes from a study of blood T cell repertoires in COVID-19. Study background: Samples of COVID-19 (acute and convalescent) were obtained from the United States, Italy and Spain. PBMCs, B-cell-depleted T cells, or T cells were the source of the cDNA or gDNA that made up the material.

Clinical histories supplied by participants themselves formed the basis of cohort assignment. This chain uses TRBV19 with TRBJ2-5; D perhaps matches TRBD1 (6 bases). The receptor's source is a woman in her twenties or thirties who had recovered from COVID-19. Material for sequencing was PBMCs or T cells enriched from blood (not recorded which). The CDR3 nucleotides are TGTGCCAGTAGTATAGCTCAAGACAGGTTGCAAGAGACCCAGTACTTC. It is translated as CASSIAQDRLQETQYF.